A single sample is the source of the 14 T cell receptor beta chains below, sequenced in a study of T cell responses to AZD1222 COVID-19 vaccine. The data were produced by immunoSEQ multiplex PCR, yet TCRdb's version contains in-frame clones alone and is incomplete. This sample carries 90,000 to 150,000 clones, around 86% of them seen once, and the ten largest clones take around 3%. Here the sequenced sample was peripheral blood, taken 28 days after the second AZD1222 dose. The receptors shown here come from an adult who received the AZD1222 COVID-19 vaccine.

The rearrangement joins TRBV6-1 to TRBJ1-2; the D gene is possibly TRBD1 (6 bases). Trimming removed 2 bases at V and 8 bases at J, with 15 bases between. The germline CDR1 and CDR2 sequences are MNHNS and SASEGT. This CDR3 comprises 14 residues. The CDR3 spells CASSERGPAGGYTF. The CDR3 DNA follows: TGTGCCAGCAGTGAACGGGGGCCTGCGGGCGGCTACACCTTC.

The gene calls are TRBV5-1 and TRBJ1-2; D is possibly TRBD1 (5 bases). Deletions cut 2 bases from V and 1 base from J, with 9 bases between. The CDR3 has 14 residues. Germline-derived CDR1 and CDR2 are SGHRS and YFSETQ. Here the CDR3 reads CASSFLDSNYGYTF. In DNA, the CDR3 is TGCGCCAGCAGCTTCTTAGACAGTAACTATGGCTACACCTTC.

This rearrangement joins TRBV11-2 to TRBJ2-5; tentative D call: TRBD1 (6 bases). V was pared by 3 bases and J by 0 bases, with 14 bases between. Germline V CDR1 and CDR2: SGHAT, FQNNGV. CDR3 length equals 16 residues. The CDR3 sequence is CASSFISDRYQETQYF. DNA for the CDR3: TGTGCCAGCAGCTTCATTTCCGACAGGTACCAAGAGACCCAGTACTTC.

The V and J genes are TRBV28 and TRBJ1-6; D uncertain. Germline lookup yields CDR1 MDHEN and CDR2 SYDVKM. V lost 6 bases and J lost 0, with 12 bases in between. The CDR3 sequence is 16 residues long. The CDR3 sequence: CASRPTFVSYNSPLHF. The CDR3 nucleotides are TGTGCCAGCAGGCCCACATTCGTCTCCTATAATTCACCCCTCCACTTT.

The chain employs TRBV6-5 and TRBJ1-5, with 9 nucleotides matching TRBD1. V was pared by 6 bases and J by 6 bases, with 6 bases of the junction left unmatched. Germline lookup yields CDR1 MNHEY and CDR2 SVGAGI. The CDR3 is made up of 14 amino acids. CDR3 coding DNA: TGTGCCAGCAGAGACAGGGGGGAAGGTCAGCCCCAGCATTTT. Translating gives CASRDRGEGQPQHF.

This chain joins TRBV27 and TRBJ2-1; D is uncertain. The CDR3 sequence is 14 residues long. V gave up 5 bases and J gave up 4 bases, with 12 bases separating them. From germline, CDR1 is MNHEY and CDR2 SMNVEV (reference sequence). CDR3 amino acids: CASSSTMRYNEQFF. The CDR3 DNA follows: TGTGCCAGCAGTAGTACAATGAGGTACAATGAGCAGTTCTTC.

V usage is TRBV14 and J usage is TRBJ1-3, with D possibly matching TRBD1 (5 bases). Germline CDR1 SGHDN, CDR2 FVKESK. Trimming removed 5 bases at V and 0 bases at J, with 17 bases between. The CDR3 sequence is 17 residues long. The CDR3 sequence: CASSDSPWGLSGNTIYF. The CDR3 coding sequence is TGTGCCAGCAGCGACTCACCCTGGGGCCTCTCTGGAAACACCATATATTTT.

The table lists this clone with a few counts. The chain joins TRBV2 to TRBJ1-1; TRBD1 aligns across 8 bases. Germline CDR1 is SNHLY and CDR2 is FYNNEI. The CDR3 runs 14 residues. V shed 6 bases, J shed 1 base, and the junction held 4 bases outside the gene matches. This CDR3 is CASRSTGGNTEAFF. CDR3 DNA: TGTGCCAGCAGGTCAACAGGGGGGAACACTGAAGCTTTCTTT.

This chain's CDR3 is CASSLTGFNQPQHF. The CDR3 DNA reads as TGTGCCAGCAGCCTGACGGGTTTTAATCAGCCCCAGCATTTT. The chain uses TRBV16 and TRBJ1-5, with D unclear. V gave up 4 bases and J gave up 4 bases, with 11 bases separating them. The germline V gene encodes CDR1 KGHSY and CDR2 FQNENV. This CDR3 is 14 amino acids long.

The gene calls are TRBV5-1 and TRBJ2-7; D is unresolved. Germline V gives CDR1 SGHRS, CDR2 YFSETQ. The CDR3 consists of 13 residues. The V end was cut by 0 bases, the J end by 7 bases, with 11 bases between. The CDR3, as DNA: TGCGCCAGCAGCTTGGCAGGTGTGGGGGAGCAGTACTTC. As protein: CASSLAGVGEQYF.

The chain uses TRBV7-9 and TRBJ1-2; D perhaps matches TRBD1 (5 bases). The CDR3 is 16 residues long. V was clipped by 5 bases and J by 4 bases, with 20 bases between them. Per the germline V gene, CDR1 is SEHNR and CDR2 is FQNEAQ (reference sequence). The CDR3 DNA follows: TGTGCCAGCAGCCCCCTCGGTGGGGGGGAATCCTATGGCTACACCTTC. It encodes CASSPLGGGESYGYTF.

The chain carries TRBV5-8 and TRBJ1-5; D not resolved. This CDR3 is built from 15 residues. Germline CDR1 is SGHTS and CDR2 is YDEGEE. Trimming left V 2 bases short and J 0 bases short, with 9 bases between. This chain's CDR3 is CASSFMSYSNQPQHF. CDR3 sequence (DNA): TGTGCCAGCAGCTTCATGTCGTATAGCAATCAGCCCCAGCATTTT.

J is TRBJ2-5 and V is TRBV11-1; D is possibly TRBD2 (5 bases). The CDR3 sequence is 15 residues long. In germline, CDR1 is SGHAT, CDR2 FQDESV (reference sequence). With 5 bases removed from V and 4 bases from J, the gap between germline ends came to 17 bases. For the CDR3, the DNA is TGTGCCAGCAGCCCATCTGGACTCAGAGTAGAGACCCAGTACTTC. Protein: CASSPSGLRVETQYF.

The CDR3 loop reads CASSYSGTGMNSPLHF. The CDR3 coding sequence is TGTGCCAGCAGTTATTCCGGGACAGGAATGAATTCACCCCTCCACTTT. This rearrangement joins TRBV27 to TRBJ1-6; 8 bases agree with TRBD1. The J segment lost 7 bases and the V segment lost 4 bases, leaving 9 bases of the junction unmatched. Germline loops: CDR1 MNHEY, CDR2 SMNVEV (reference sequence). The CDR3 runs to 16 residues.